The 27 T cell receptor beta chains given below trace back to one sample, sequenced in a study of cytomegalovirus exposure and HLA in healthy donors. In the PCR, 60 Vbeta and 13 Jbeta primers were used. Assay used: immunoSEQ multiplex PCR; TCRdb lists only in-frame clones, some missing. The sample has approximately 140,000 clones; 55% to 70% are singletons. What was sequenced was PBMCs. The receptors come from a woman aged 55-70 years in good health and CMV-seropositive.

V gene TRBV28 combines with J gene TRBJ1-2; a weak D match, TRBD1 (6 bases). This CDR3 is 17 amino acids long. Germline CDR1 MDHEN, CDR2 SYDVKM. Deletions cut 3 bases from V and 0 bases from J, with 17 bases between. Written as DNA, the CDR3 is TGTGCCAGCAGTTTGATGGGGGCGCAAAGTACTAACTATGGCTACACCTTC. Translated, it gives CASSLMGAQSTNYGYTF.

The chain uses TRBV4-3 and TRBJ2-7; 9 bases line up with TRBD2. With V trimmed by 0 bases and J by 3 bases, 3 bases remained unmatched. The CDR3 consists of 15 residues. In germline, CDR1 is LGHNA, CDR2 YSLEER. The CDR3 nucleotides read TGCGCCAGCAGCCAAGATGGTAGCGGGAGCTACGAGCAGTACTTC. Protein sequence: CASSQDGSGSYEQYF.

In this sample, this clone turned up a few times. The chain links TRBV10-3 to TRBJ2-2, with D tentatively TRBD1 (6 bases). Trimming removed 2 bases at V and 0 bases at J, with 16 bases between. The CDR3 has 18 amino acids. Germline CDR1 ENHRY, CDR2 SYGVKD. The CDR3 protein is CAISEGIIGQTNTGELFF. CDR3 nucleotide sequence: TGTGCCATCAGTGAGGGGATTATTGGACAGACGAACACCGGGGAGCTGTTTTTT.

This clone was counted a few times. This sequence joins TRBV5-1 and TRBJ2-1; D may be TRBD2 (6 bases). V shed 4 bases and J shed 2 bases, with 13 bases lying between them. The CDR3 runs 15 residues. Germline V gene sequence: CDR1 SGHRS, CDR2 YFSETQ. The CDR3 DNA sequence: TGCGCCAGCAGCCCCGGGACTTCTCCCTACAATGAGCAGTTCTTC. Translated, it gives CASSPGTSPYNEQFF.

The chain is built from TRBV19 and TRBJ2-3; D might be TRBD1 (5 bases). Trimming removed 5 bases from V and 4 bases from J, with 7 bases in between. This CDR3 spans 12 amino acids. The V gene's germline CDR1 is LNHDA and CDR2 SQIVND (reference sequence). The CDR3 loop reads CASSGRADTQYF. CDR3 DNA: TGTGCCAGTAGTGGCAGGGCAGATACGCAGTATTTT. Using reference TRBV19 and TRBJ2-3 for the parts outside the CDR3, the full variable domain is DGGITQSPKYLFRKEGQNVTLSCEQNLNHDAMYWYRQDPGQGLRLIYYSQIVNDFQKGDIAEGYSVSREKKESFPLTVTSAQKNPTAFYLCASSGRADTQYFGPGTRLTVL.

This chain uses TRBV7-2 with TRBJ2-7; D possibly corresponds to TRBD2 (6 bases). The CDR3 loop spans 17 amino acids. The germline V gene encodes CDR1 SGHTA and CDR2 FQGNSA. V was shortened by 5 bases and J by 2 bases, with 22 bases between the two germline ends. The CDR3 DNA reads TGTGCCAGCAGCCGGAACGGAGCTAGCGTGCCTCCCTACGAGCAGTACTTC. It yields the protein CASSRNGASVPPYEQYF.

The sample holds a few counts of this clone. The chain has TRBV7-3 and TRBJ1-1; a weak D match, TRBD1 (6 bases). This CDR3 has 14 amino acids. Germline V gene data show CDR1 as SGHTA and CDR2 as FQGTGA. Trimming left V 7 bases short and J 3 bases short, with 15 bases between. The DNA of the CDR3 is TGTGCCAGCACCTCGGGACCAGGGGACACTGAAGCTTTCTTT. Amino acids: CASTSGPGDTEAFF.

The rearrangement joins TRBV10-1 to TRBJ1-5, with D perhaps matching TRBD1 (5 bases). The ends were cut back, 8 bases at V and 3 bases at J, with 20 bases in the middle. Germline CDR1 reads WNHNN; CDR2 reads SYGVQD (reference sequence). This CDR3 spans 16 amino acids. The CDR3 loop reads CASQPGHASTNQPQHF. As DNA, the CDR3 is TGCGCCAGCCAGCCCGGACACGCGTCCACCAATCAGCCCCAGCATTTT.

This clone was counted between two and nine times. This CDR3 reads CASSYRTGGKNEQYF. CDR3 DNA sequence: TGTGCCAGCAGCTACCGGACAGGGGGAAAGAACGAGCAGTACTTC. The gene calls are TRBV28 and TRBJ2-7, with 10 bases matching TRBD1. Germline lookup yields CDR1 MDHEN and CDR2 SYDVKM. The CDR3 is 15 residues long. The V gene end was trimmed by 6 bases and the J gene end by 5 bases; junction bases not matched to a gene: 10.

This chain connects TRBV28 to TRBJ2-7; D perhaps matches TRBD2 (5 bases). CDR3 length: 13 amino acids. Germline CDR1 is MDHEN and CDR2 is SYDVKM. V was pared by 3 bases and J by 0 bases, with 6 bases between. CDR3 residues: CASSFGSSYEQYF. The CDR3 DNA follows: TGTGCCAGCAGTTTTGGGAGCTCCTACGAGCAGTACTTC.

The V and J genes are TRBV7-2 and TRBJ2-5; possible D gene TRBD2, 6 bases. Trimming pared 6 bases from V and 0 bases from J, leaving 14 bases between. Germline V gene data show CDR1 as SGHTA and CDR2 as FQGNSA. The CDR3 runs 15 residues. CDR3: CASSKSGGYQETQYF. The CDR3 DNA sequence: TGTGCCAGCAGTAAAAGTGGGGGGTACCAAGAGACCCAGTACTTC.

Note on this clone: One end of the junction varies from germline; a read error may be responsible. The identical CDR3 is also encoded by other nucleotide sequences in the sample. The CDR3 here is CASSYSLGGEQYF. CDR3 sequence (DNA): TGTGCCAGCAGTTATTCTCTCGGGGGTGAGCAGTACTTT. This sequence joins TRBV6-5 and TRBJ2-7, with a weak D call TRBD2 (6 bases). Germline V CDR1 and CDR2: MNHEY, SVGAGI. CDR3 size: 13 residues.

The chain has TRBV5-1 and TRBJ2-1, with a possible D match to TRBD2 (5 bases). V lost 5 bases, J lost 0 bases, and 9 bases lay in between. CDR1 is SGHRS, CDR2 YFSETQ, per germline. The CDR3 consists of 14 residues. The CDR3 region has the DNA TGCGCCAGCAGGGAGGTGAGCTCCTACAATGAGCAGTTCTTC. It encodes CASREVSSYNEQFF.

This clone was counted only a few times. The chain has TRBV25-1 and TRBJ2-2, with 10 bases that match TRBD2. From germline, CDR1 is MGHDK and CDR2 SYGVNS. Germline trimming cut 8 bases from V and 0 bases from J; bases unmatched to any gene: 6. The CDR3 extends over 16 amino acids. As DNA, the CDR3 is TGTGCCAGCCACAGCGGGAGGGCCCCGAACACCGGGGAGCTGTTTTTT. Translating gives CASHSGRAPNTGELFF.

The chain employs TRBV28 and TRBJ2-5; 8 nucleotides match TRBD1. Per the germline V gene, CDR1 is MDHEN and CDR2 is SYDVKM. Trimming at V came to 8 bases and at J to 11 bases, leaving 16 bases not matched to a gene. The CDR3 sequence is 14 residues long. The CDR3 DNA follows: TGTGCCAGCTCTTTCCAGGACAGGGTAATGGAGCAGTACTTC. Protein product: CASSFQDRVMEQYF.

The chain has TRBV19 and TRBJ2-1; the match to TRBD2 covers 10 bases. With V trimmed by 10 bases and J by 7 bases, 13 bases remained unmatched. CDR1 and CDR2 (germline): LNHDA, SQIVND (reference sequence). The CDR3 contains 15 residues. CDR3 sequence: CATNRGLAMWNEQFF. In DNA, the CDR3 is TGTGCCACTAACAGGGGACTAGCGATGTGGAATGAGCAGTTCTTC.

This clone was detected only once. One junction end disagrees with the germline gene, perhaps due to a read error. The chain recombines TRBV28 with TRBJ2-7; D possibly corresponds to TRBD2 (6 bases). The germline V gene encodes CDR1 MDHEN and CDR2 SYDVKM. This CDR3 has 12 amino acids. This CDR3 is CASSVWEEEQYF. CDR3 sequence (DNA): TGTGCCAGCAGTGTATGGGAGGAGGAGCAGTACTTC.

The V gene is TRBV28, the J gene TRBJ2-5, with 7 bases matching TRBD1. Trimming at V came to 5 bases and at J to 5 bases, leaving 8 bases not matched to a gene. The germline gives CDR1 MDHEN, CDR2 SYDVKM. The CDR3 totals 14 residues. CDR3 residues: CASSERTGGETQYF. The DNA for the CDR3 is TGTGCCAGCAGTGAAAGGACAGGCGGGGAGACCCAGTACTTC.

The chain is built from TRBV4-1 and TRBJ1-5; 7 bases line up with TRBD1. CDR3 length: 15 residues. With V trimmed by 2 bases and J by 7 bases, 8 bases remained unmatched. Germline V CDR1 and CDR2: MGHRA, YSYEKL. The CDR3 DNA reads TGCGCCAGCAGCCAATTCACAGGGGTGGGCCAGCCCCAGCATTTT. Protein: CASSQFTGVGQPQHF.

The chain recombines TRBV28 with TRBJ2-5; maybe TRBD1 (7 bases). This CDR3 contains 14 residues. Germline assignment: CDR1 MDHEN and CDR2 SYDVKM. V gave up 6 bases and J gave up 5 bases, with 16 bases separating them. The CDR3 reads CASRLEGAGETQYF. CDR3 in DNA: TGTGCCAGCAGACTTGAGGGGGCGGGGGAGACCCAGTACTTC.

This clone was seen only a few times. This chain links TRBV28 with TRBJ1-5; the match to TRBD1 covers 8 bases. With 3 bases clipped from V and 3 bases from J, the junction kept 10 bases outside the gene matches. The CDR3 consists of 17 residues. Germline-derived CDR1 and CDR2 are MDHEN and SYDVKM. CDR3 in amino acids: CASSLRPGQGDNQPQHF. The CDR3 DNA follows: TGTGCCAGCAGTTTGAGACCCGGACAGGGTGACAATCAGCCCCAGCATTTT.

The rearrangement uses TRBV5-1 and TRBJ2-2, with D maybe TRBD1 (6 bases). V lost 4 bases and J 6 bases, leaving 19 bases between the germline ends. The germline V gene encodes CDR1 SGHRS and CDR2 YFSETQ. The CDR3 extends over 16 amino acids. In DNA form, the CDR3 reads TGCGCCAGCAGCCAAGGAACAGGGCGGGTACCCGGGGAGCTGTTTTTT. Residues: CASSQGTGRVPGELFF.

The rearrangement joins TRBV5-1 to TRBJ2-1; 10 nucleotides align to TRBD1. The V segment lost 4 bases and the J segment 5 bases; nucleotides outside the gene matches: 6. Germline V CDR1 and CDR2: SGHRS, YFSETQ. The CDR3 loop spans 15 amino acids. This CDR3 is CASSPGTGEDNEQFF. For the CDR3, the DNA is TGCGCCAGCAGCCCAGGGACAGGGGAGGACAATGAGCAGTTCTTC. Full variable domain (rest looked up from reference TRBV5-1 and TRBJ2-1): KAGVTQTPRYLIKTRGQQVTLSCSPISGHRSVSWYQQTPGQGLQFLFEYFSETQRNKGNFPGRFSGRQFSNSRSEMNVSTLELGDSALYLCASSPGTGEDNEQFFGPGTRLTVL.

The chain carries TRBV29-1 and TRBJ2-3, with D hard to call. The germline CDR1 and CDR2 sequences are SQVTM and ANQGSEA. The CDR3 is 13 residues long. V shed 0 bases and J shed 3 bases, with 7 bases lying between them. CDR3 coding DNA: TGCAGCGTTGAAGAGGCAGTGACAGATACGCAGTATTTT. This translates into CSVEEAVTDTQYF.

The chain recombines TRBV2 with TRBJ2-7; D is possibly TRBD2 (5 bases). The CDR3 contains 14 residues. Germline CDR1 is SNHLY and CDR2 is FYNNEI. V was pared by 7 bases and J by 0 bases, with 13 bases between. CDR3: CASNPGWSSYEQYF. CDR3 sequence (DNA): TGTGCCAGCAACCCGGGGTGGAGCTCCTACGAGCAGTACTTC.

The rearrangement joins TRBV19 to TRBJ2-5; TRBD2 aligns across 9 bases. Germline V gives CDR1 LNHDA, CDR2 SQIVND (reference sequence). This CDR3 has 14 residues. J gave up 4 bases and V 3 bases, and 3 bases lay outside the gene matches. The chain's CDR3 is CASSMRGGRETQYF. The CDR3 DNA sequence: TGTGCCAGTAGTATGCGGGGGGGGAGAGAGACCCAGTACTTC.

CDR3 residues: CASSAQGNTEAFF. The CDR3 DNA follows: TGTGCCAGTAGTGCGCAGGGGAACACTGAAGCTTTCTTT. This chain links TRBV19 with TRBJ1-1, with D maybe TRBD1 (5 bases). The germline V and J ends were trimmed by 5 bases and 1 base, with 8 bases remaining between them. CDR1 is LNHDA, CDR2 SQIVND, per germline (reference sequence). This CDR3 contains 13 residues.